The clone carrying this TCR beta chain was observed a handful of times. Antigen specificity is unknown. Sequencing used immunoSEQ multiplex PCR; TCRdb keeps in-frame clones, though not all of them. The sample shows 50,000 to 75,000 clones, roughly 70% of them seen only once. This CDR3 comprises 11 residues. Germline V lookup: CDR1 DFQATT, CDR2 SNEGSKA (reference sequence). The V end lost 3 bases, the J end lost 4 bases, and 4 bases lay between the germline ends. Roughly 2.2 micrograms of genomic DNA (from cryopreserved PBMCs) were used for TCR beta libraries. These data belong to a study of cytotoxic CD8 clonotypes in ibrutinib-treated CLL. Notes on the study in general: Having risen at ibrutinib response, clonality had fallen back toward baseline by progression.

The sequence derives from a human donor with chronic lymphocytic leukemia. This specimen was PBMCs, taken after 12 months of ibrutinib treatment. The V gene is TRBV20-1, the J gene TRBJ2-1; D uncertain. CDR3 in amino acids: CSARQYNEQFF. In DNA form, the CDR3 reads TGCAGTGCTAGGCAGTACAATGAGCAGTTCTTC.